A selection of T cell receptor beta chains follows, all from one sample in a study of beta chain features in type 1 diabetes. Sequencing used immunoSEQ multiplex PCR; TCRdb keeps in-frame clones, though not all of them. The repertoire holds a few hundred thousand clones, with around 16% as singletons. The specimen was naive CD4+ T cells from blood. The receptors were gathered from a woman under 30 in good health. CDR3s include the opening cysteine and the closing phenylalanine or tryptophan. The D gene is left open where the match is weak. Clone size is given for some rows only: seen once, a few or many times, or a class if the clone is expanded.

D gene: TRBD1; clone size: once; V gene: TRBV30; J gene: TRBJ2-5; CDR3 protein: CAWTIGQGQETQYF; CDR3 DNA: TGTGCCTGGACCATCGGACAGGGCCAAGAGACCCAGTACTTC
D gene: NA; clone size: few; V gene: TRBV29-1; J gene: TRBJ2-1; CDR3 protein: CSVGTGRGRTGNEQFF; CDR3 DNA: TGCAGCGTTGGAACAGGGCGCGGGAGAACGGGTAATGAGCAGTTCTTC
D gene: TRBD2; clone size: NA; V gene: TRBV4-2; J gene: TRBJ2-6; CDR3 protein: CASSRLWTSGTGANVLTF; CDR3 DNA: TGTGCCAGCAGCCGGCTGTGGACTAGCGGGACTGGGGCCAACGTCCTGACTTTC
D gene: NA; clone size: few; V gene: TRBV30; J gene: TRBJ2-7; CDR3 protein: CAWSEGAYDEQYF; CDR3 DNA: TGTGCCTGGAGTGAAGGGGCCTACGACGAGCAGTACTTC
D gene: NA; clone size: few; V gene: TRBV20-1; J gene: TRBJ2-3; CDR3 protein: CSQQDTDTQYF; CDR3 DNA: TGCAGTCAGCAGGACACAGATACGCAGTATTTT
D gene: NA; clone size: few; V gene: TRBV28; J gene: TRBJ2-7; CDR3 protein: CASSFGTRPYEQYF; CDR3 DNA: TGTGCCAGCAGTTTCGGGACACGTCCCTACGAGCAGTACTTC
D gene: TRBD1; clone size: NA; V gene: TRBV19; J gene: TRBJ2-7; CDR3 protein: CASSTTGGSAEQYF; CDR3 DNA: TGTGCCAGTAGCACTACAGGGGGCTCCGCCGAGCAGTACTTC
D gene: TRBD2; clone size: few; V gene: TRBV7-9; J gene: TRBJ2-2; CDR3 protein: CASSLVGLAEDTGELFF; CDR3 DNA: TGTGCCAGCAGCTTAGTGGGACTAGCGGAAGACACCGGGGAGCTGTTTTTT
D gene: NA; clone size: NA; V gene: TRBV7-9; J gene: TRBJ1-5; CDR3 protein: CASSLDPVLPQHF; CDR3 DNA: TGTGCCAGCAGCTTAGATCCGGTACTGCCCCAGCATTTT
D gene: TRBD2; clone size: NA; V gene: TRBV7-2; J gene: TRBJ2-7; CDR3 protein: CASSPPGLAVGEQYF; CDR3 DNA: TGTGCCAGCAGCCCGCCAGGACTAGCGGTCGGCGAGCAGTACTTC
D gene: NA; clone size: few; V gene: TRBV30; J gene: TRBJ2-5; CDR3 protein: CAGRVQETQYF; CDR3 DNA: TGTGCCGGGCGGGTCCAAGAGACCCAGTACTTC
D gene: NA; clone size: few; V gene: TRBV10-3; J gene: TRBJ2-1; CDR3 protein: CAISESTAGEGEQFF; CDR3 DNA: TGTGCCATCAGTGAGTCGACGGCTGGAGAGGGTGAGCAGTTCTTC
D gene: NA; clone size: NA; V gene: TRBV14; J gene: TRBJ2-4; CDR3 protein: CASSQNRAFLAKNIQYF; CDR3 DNA: TGTGCCAGCAGCCAAAACAGAGCCTTCTTAGCCAAAAACATTCAGTACTTC
D gene: TRBD2; clone size: few; V gene: TRBV5-4; J gene: TRBJ2-1; CDR3 protein: CASSSGTSGIEQFF; CDR3 DNA: TGTGCCAGCAGCTCGGGGACTAGCGGGATTGAGCAGTTCTTC
D gene: NA; clone size: few; V gene: TRBV30; J gene: TRBJ1-1; CDR3 protein: CAWSRQWGEAFF; CDR3 DNA: TGTGCCTGGAGCCGACAGTGGGGTGAAGCTTTCTTT
D gene: TRBD1; clone size: NA; V gene: TRBV5-5; J gene: TRBJ2-7; CDR3 protein: CASSFDRDGQYF; CDR3 DNA: TGTGCCAGCAGCTTCGACAGGGACGGGCAGTACTTC
D gene: TRBD2; clone size: NA; V gene: TRBV28; J gene: TRBJ2-7; CDR3 protein: CASSPKGLAGVYEQYF; CDR3 DNA: TGTGCCAGCAGCCCGAAGGGACTAGCGGGAGTGTACGAGCAGTACTTC
D gene: NA; clone size: few; V gene: TRBV29-1; J gene: TRBJ2-1; CDR3 protein: CSVVGREPYNEQFF; CDR3 DNA: TGCAGCGTTGTAGGCCGGGAGCCCTACAATGAGCAGTTCTTC
D gene: NA; clone size: few; V gene: TRBV6-1; J gene: TRBJ1-5; CDR3 protein: CASSEGAGGQPQHF; CDR3 DNA: TGTGCCAGCAGTGAAGGGGCGGGGGGACAGCCCCAGCATTTT
D gene: NA; clone size: few; V gene: TRBV7-9; J gene: TRBJ2-7; CDR3 protein: CASSSTREQYF; CDR3 DNA: TGTGCCAGCAGCTCTACGAGGGAGCAGTACTTC
D gene: NA; clone size: few; V gene: TRBV7-8; J gene: TRBJ2-7; CDR3 protein: CASSLGLPSYEQYF; CDR3 DNA: TGTGCCAGCAGCTTGGGACTTCCTAGCTACGAGCAGTACTTC
D gene: NA; clone size: few; V gene: TRBV30; J gene: TRBJ1-1; CDR3 protein: CAWIAQGNTEAFF; CDR3 DNA: TGTGCCTGGATCGCGCAGGGGAATACTGAAGCTTTCTTT
D gene: TRBD1; clone size: NA; V gene: TRBV9; J gene: TRBJ2-3; CDR3 protein: CASSASTGVKGRDTQYF; CDR3 DNA: TGTGCCAGCAGCGCCTCGACAGGGGTGAAAGGAAGAGATACGCAGTATTTT
D gene: NA; clone size: NA; V gene: TRBV5-1; J gene: TRBJ2-3; CDR3 protein: CASSLDLRDTQYF; CDR3 DNA: TGCGCCAGCAGCTTGGACCTGAGAGATACGCAGTATTTT
D gene: TRBD2; clone size: NA; V gene: TRBV9; J gene: TRBJ2-1; CDR3 protein: CASSAGSSGSNEQFF; CDR3 DNA: TGTGCCAGCAGCGCCGGGTCTAGCGGGAGTAATGAGCAGTTCTTC
D gene: NA; clone size: few; V gene: TRBV28; J gene: TRBJ1-5; CDR3 protein: CASSLWTQVSQPQHF; CDR3 DNA: TGTGCCAGCAGTTTATGGACGCAGGTCAGTCAGCCCCAGCATTTT
D gene: NA; clone size: NA; V gene: TRBV28; J gene: TRBJ2-3; CDR3 protein: CASSSDSPTTDTQYF; CDR3 DNA: TGTGCCAGCAGTTCCGACAGCCCTACCACAGATACGCAGTATTTT
D gene: TRBD2; clone size: few; V gene: TRBV14; J gene: TRBJ2-2; CDR3 protein: CASSQEVQRDTGELFF; CDR3 DNA: TGTGCCAGCAGCCAAGAGGTCCAGCGGGATACCGGGGAGCTGTTTTTT